The clone carrying this TCR beta chain showed up just a few times. What it binds is unknown. This specimen belongs to a study of beta chain features in type 1 diabetes. Investigators reverse transcribed all isolated RNA, so they sequenced expressed TCRB transcripts. The table came from immunoSEQ multiplex PCR; TCRdb's copy has only in-frame clones and leaves some out. This repertoire shows around 260,000 clones, around 20% found once; its top ten account for 0.025% to 0.035%. Study conclusions and caveats: Across all four CD4+ subsets, people with type 1 diabetes showed modestly shorter TCRB CDR3s.

This TCR was recovered from a woman aged 40 to 55 with type 1 diabetes. Material: naive CD4+ T cells from blood.

In DNA form, the CDR3 reads TGTGCCAGCAGCTTAGATTGGGGGCACAATGAGCAGTTCTTC. It codes for CASSLDWGHNEQFF. The V and J genes are TRBV11-2 and TRBJ2-1; a possible D gene is TRBD1 (6 bases). Deletions cut 0 bases from V and 5 bases from J, with 8 bases between. CDR3 length: 14 residues. Germline V gives CDR1 SGHAT, CDR2 FQNNGV.